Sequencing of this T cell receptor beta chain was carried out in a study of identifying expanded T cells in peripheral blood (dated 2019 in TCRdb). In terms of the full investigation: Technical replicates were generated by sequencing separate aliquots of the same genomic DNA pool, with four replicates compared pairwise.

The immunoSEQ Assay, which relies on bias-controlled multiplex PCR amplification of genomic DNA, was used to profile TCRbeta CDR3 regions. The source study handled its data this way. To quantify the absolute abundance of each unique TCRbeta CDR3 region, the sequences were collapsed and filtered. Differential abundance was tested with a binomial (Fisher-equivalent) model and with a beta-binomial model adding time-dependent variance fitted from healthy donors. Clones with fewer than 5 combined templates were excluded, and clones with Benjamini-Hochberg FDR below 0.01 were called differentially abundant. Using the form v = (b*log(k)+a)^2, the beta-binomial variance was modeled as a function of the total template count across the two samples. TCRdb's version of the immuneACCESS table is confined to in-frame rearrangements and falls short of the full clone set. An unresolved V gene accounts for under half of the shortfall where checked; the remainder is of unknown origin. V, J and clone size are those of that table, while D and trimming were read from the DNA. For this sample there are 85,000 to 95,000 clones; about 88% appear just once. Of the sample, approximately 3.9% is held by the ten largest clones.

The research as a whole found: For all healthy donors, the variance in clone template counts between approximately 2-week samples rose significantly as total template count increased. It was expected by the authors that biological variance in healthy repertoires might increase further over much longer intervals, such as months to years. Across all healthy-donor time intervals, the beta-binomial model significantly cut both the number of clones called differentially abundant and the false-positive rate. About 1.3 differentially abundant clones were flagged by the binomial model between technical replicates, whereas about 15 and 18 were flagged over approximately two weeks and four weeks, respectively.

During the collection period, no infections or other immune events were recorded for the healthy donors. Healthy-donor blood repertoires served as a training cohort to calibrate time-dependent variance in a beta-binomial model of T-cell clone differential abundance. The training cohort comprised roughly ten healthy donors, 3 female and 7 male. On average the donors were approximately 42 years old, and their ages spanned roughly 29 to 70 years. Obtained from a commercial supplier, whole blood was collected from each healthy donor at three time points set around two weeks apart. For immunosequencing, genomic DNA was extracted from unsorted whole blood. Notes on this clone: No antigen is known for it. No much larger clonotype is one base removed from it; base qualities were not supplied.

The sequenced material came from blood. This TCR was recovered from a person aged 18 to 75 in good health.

The sequenced DNA: TGTGCCAGCTACGGGACAGTCTACGAGCAGTACTTC. The translation is CASYGTVYEQYF. The receptor chain draws on TRBV2 and TRBJ2-7; 7 central nucleotides agree with TRBD1. From V the trimming removes 8 bases and from J it removes 3 bases, while the gene matches leave 4 bases of the junction unaccounted for. Including cysteine and phenylalanine, the CDR3 has 12 amino acids. Only CDR3 DNA is held: 36 bases, read in frame from base 1. Sequences SNHLY (CDR1) and FYNNEI (CDR2) are obtained from the germline V gene.